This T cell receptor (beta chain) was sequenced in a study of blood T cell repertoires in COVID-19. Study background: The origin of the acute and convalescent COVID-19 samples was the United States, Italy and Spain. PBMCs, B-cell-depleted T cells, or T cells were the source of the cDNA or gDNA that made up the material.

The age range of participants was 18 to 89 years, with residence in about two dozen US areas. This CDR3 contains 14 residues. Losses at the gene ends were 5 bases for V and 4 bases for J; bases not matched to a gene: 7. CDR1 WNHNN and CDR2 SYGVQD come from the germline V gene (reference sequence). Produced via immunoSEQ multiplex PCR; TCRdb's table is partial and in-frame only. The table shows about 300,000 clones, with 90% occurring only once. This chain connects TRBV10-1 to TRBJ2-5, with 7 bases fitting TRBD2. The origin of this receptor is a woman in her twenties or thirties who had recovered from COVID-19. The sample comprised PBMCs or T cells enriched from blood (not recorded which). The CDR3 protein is CASSPGGSRETQYF. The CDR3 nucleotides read TGCGCCAGCAGTCCTGGCGGGAGTAGAGAGACCCAGTACTTC.